Each of the 12 T cell receptor beta chains below was sequenced from the same sample in a study of control samples from healthy donors and cancer patients. Method: immunoSEQ multiplex PCR; TCRdb's copy keeps in-frame clones and lacks some. In total, the table holds roughly 190,000 clones. The specimen was blood. Receptor source: a woman aged 25 to 39 in good health.

The chain combines TRBV30 with TRBJ2-3; tentatively, D is TRBD2 (7 bases). Trimming took off 4 bases at V and 3 bases at J, with 17 bases between the two ends. Germline CDR1 GTSNPN, CDR2 SVGIG (reference sequence). The CDR3 is 15 residues long. CDR3 DNA sequence: TGTGCCTGGAACACGAGGGGGGGGGTTACAGATACGCAGTATTTT. The encoded protein is CAWNTRGGVTDTQYF.

The chain has TRBV5-4 and TRBJ2-3, with D possibly TRBD2 on 6 matching bases. Trimming took 3 bases from V and 4 from J, leaving 15 bases between them. Germline CDR1 and CDR2: SGHNT and YYREEE (reference sequence). This CDR3 comprises 15 residues. Here the CDR3 DNA reads TGTGCCAGCAGCTACGGGAGTCAGGCATCAGATACGCAGTATTTT. Its protein product is CASSYGSQASDTQYF.

The chain uses TRBV5-1 and TRBJ2-7; D is unresolved. The CDR3 loop spans 15 amino acids. Germline lookup yields CDR1 SGHRS and CDR2 YFSETQ. V lost 5 bases, J lost 0 bases, and 15 bases lay in between. DNA for the CDR3: TGCGCCAGCAGTATTCAGAGAAAGAGCTCCTACGAGCAGTACTTC. This encodes CASSIQRKSSYEQYF. Complete variable domain (other parts from reference TRBV5-1 and TRBJ2-7): KAGVTQTPRYLIKTRGQQVTLSCSPISGHRSVSWYQQTPGQGLQFLFEYFSETQRNKGNFPGRFSGRQFSNSRSEMNVSTLELGDSALYLCASSIQRKSSYEQYFGPGTRLTVT.

The chain carries TRBV19 and TRBJ1-5; D unclear. V was shortened by 5 bases and J by 3 bases, with 5 bases between the two germline ends. The CDR3 is 12 residues long. CDR1 is LNHDA, CDR2 SQIVND, per germline (reference sequence). CDR3 DNA sequence: TGTGCCAGTAGTCCTCACAATCAGCCCCAGCATTTT. Translation: CASSPHNQPQHF.

The chain couples TRBV7-9 to TRBJ2-1, with TRBD2 identical over 8 bases. The CDR3 loop spans 17 amino acids. The germline gives CDR1 SEHNR, CDR2 FQNEAQ (reference sequence). Trimming at V came to 0 bases and at J to 1 base, leaving 5 bases not matched to a gene. The CDR3 nucleotides are TGTGCCAGCAGCTTAGCAATAGCGGGAAGTTCCTACAATGAGCAGTTCTTC. Its translation: CASSLAIAGSSYNEQFF.

V usage is TRBV7-6 and J usage is TRBJ2-7, with 8 bases aligning to TRBD1. The CDR3 covers 13 residues. The V and J ends lost 5 bases and 6 bases, in that order; junction bases with no gene match: 6. Germline V CDR1 and CDR2: SGHVS, FNYEAQ. In DNA, the CDR3 is TGTGCCAGCAGCCCATGGACAGGGACCGAGCAGTACTTC. Translation: CASSPWTGTEQYF.

This chain connects TRBV11-1 to TRBJ2-7, with D perhaps being TRBD1 or TRBD2 (5 bases each). Germline V gene lookup returns CDR1 SGHAT and CDR2 FQDESV (reference sequence). Trimming stripped 4 bases from V and 0 bases from J, with 10 bases between. The CDR3 consists of 14 residues. The CDR3 DNA is TGTGCCAGCAGCTGGTTTGGGGGCTCCTACGAGCAGTACTTC. Encoded protein: CASSWFGGSYEQYF.

The V call is TRBV6-5, the J call TRBJ1-2, with 7 bases lining up with TRBD1. The trim removed 7 bases at V and 6 bases at J, leaving 2 bases unmatched. The CDR3 length is 11 residues. Germline V gene data show CDR1 as MNHEY and CDR2 as SVGAGI. CDR3 nucleotides: TGTGCCAGCAAACAGGGGAATGGCTACACCTTC. It yields the protein CASKQGNGYTF.

V and J are TRBV27 and TRBJ1-2, with D tentatively TRBD1 (5 bases). Germline values: CDR1 MNHEY, CDR2 SMNVEV (reference sequence). V lost 8 bases and J lost 4, with 8 bases in between. This CDR3 has 11 residues. The CDR3 loop reads CASQGSYGYTF. As DNA, the CDR3 is TGTGCCAGCCAGGGTTCCTATGGCTACACCTTC.

V usage is TRBV27 and J usage is TRBJ2-5; tentatively, D is TRBD2 (6 bases). The V end lost 6 bases, the J end lost 5 bases, and 10 bases lay between the germline ends. This CDR3 has 12 amino acids. The V gene's germline CDR1 is MNHEY and CDR2 SMNVEV (reference sequence). The CDR3 here is CASSSREETQYF. DNA of the CDR3: TGTGCCAGCAGCTCCCGGGAGGAGACCCAGTACTTC.

This chain connects TRBV5-1 to TRBJ2-7, with TRBD1 matching over 7 bases. The junction had 10 bases not matched to a gene; V was cut back by 4 bases and J by 0 bases. Germline V lookup: CDR1 SGHRS, CDR2 YFSETQ. This CDR3 region has 16 residues. CDR3 nucleotides: TGCGCCAGCAGCCCTACCTTGGGGGACAGCTCCTACGAGCAGTACTTC. Its translation is CASSPTLGDSSYEQYF. Supplemented by reference TRBV5-1 and TRBJ2-7, the full variable domain reads KAGVTQTPRYLIKTRGQQVTLSCSPISGHRSVSWYQQTPGQGLQFLFEYFSETQRNKGNFPGRFSGRQFSNSRSEMNVSTLELGDSALYLCASSPTLGDSSYEQYFGPGTRLTVT.

The CDR3 protein is CAVTRGRTGELFF. CDR3 DNA sequence: TGTGCCGTGACTAGGGGCCGCACCGGGGAGCTGTTTTTT. The V gene is TRBV6-5, the J gene TRBJ2-2, with D perhaps TRBD2 (6 bases). CDR1 is MNHEY, CDR2 SVGAGI, per germline. The ends were cut back, 11 bases at V and 4 bases at J, with 14 bases in the middle. The CDR3 loop spans 13 amino acids.